Detailed here is one T cell receptor (beta chain). Its antigen is undetermined. As defined, naive CD8 cells were CD45RO-negative and positively selected for CCR7, with terminally differentiated effector memory CD45RA+ cells excluded. This record comes from a study of shared clonotypes between healthy human individuals. The study, taken as a whole, reports: Clonotype sharing levels among donors were expected to vary with sequencing depth. Rarefaction exposed incomplete sorted-subset sequencing despite large depth.

CDR3 size: 15 residues. Per the germline V gene, CDR1 is LNHDA and CDR2 is SQIVND (reference sequence). The V end was cut by 3 bases, the J end by 5 bases, with 16 bases between. Some clones are missing from TCRdb's copy, which holds only in-frame ones; the method was immunoSEQ multiplex PCR. The sample lists hundreds of thousands of clones, 85% to 95% occurring once. The TCR was taken from a woman in her 30s in good health. This chain connects TRBV19 to TRBJ2-5; D perhaps matches TRBD2 (7 bases). Specimen: naive CD8+ T cells sorted from blood. Here the CDR3 reads CASSIWGGLGETQYF. For the CDR3, the DNA is TGTGCCAGTAGTATCTGGGGGGGCCTCGGGGAGACCCAGTACTTC.